This T cell receptor beta chain was recorded in a study of CD8 T cells in Susac syndrome. The RNA input was roughly 0.45 to 1 ug, and it was reverse transcribed with random hexamers. Amplification of TCR beta CDR3 by immunoSEQ multiplex PCR spanned 54 Vbeta and 13 Jbeta. TCRdb recomputed calls from the immunoSEQ multiplex PCR reads with MiXCR, one row per CDR3 protein. Among some 200,000 distinct CDR3 sequences listed, approximately 96% were seen once. The CDR3 sequence is 14 residues long. Germline V gene sequence: CDR1 SGHRS, CDR2 YFSETQ. Trimming took 0 bases from V and 4 from J, leaving 10 bases between them.

The source is a human donor with Susac syndrome. The source material was CD4+ T cells from PBMCs. The gene calls are TRBV5-1 and TRBJ2-5; D remains ambiguous. In DNA, the CDR3 is TGCGCCAGCAGCTTGGAGAGTAGAGGAGAGACCCAGTACTTC. It encodes CASSLESRGETQYF.